Listed below are T cell receptor beta chains from one sample, sequenced in a study of cytomegalovirus exposure and HLA in healthy donors. The assay was immunoSEQ multiplex PCR, and TCRdb's table has in-frame clones only and misses some. The sample lists fewer than 250,000 clones; about 75% were seen once. Specimen: PBMCs. All receptors derive from a male donor in good health and CMV-seronegative. Both conserved end residues are part of each CDR3. Each record gives: V gene, D gene, J gene, clone size, CDR3 DNA, CDR3 protein. A D gene is named only where the DNA matches it firmly. Clone size, where shown, is once, few, many, or a class for clones that have expanded.

>TRBV30|.|TRBJ2-7|.
TGTGCCTGGAGTCTCACAGGGTACTACGAGCAGTACTTC
CAWSLTGYYEQYF
>TRBV30|.|TRBJ2-2|.
TGTGCCTGGACGAGGGGGAAGAACACCGGGGAGCTGTTTTTT
CAWTRGKNTGELFF
>TRBV4-3|TRBD2|TRBJ2-1|.
TGCGCCAGCAGCCAAGCTGCTAGCGGGAGGGCCCAACGGTACAATGAGCAGTTCTTC
CASSQAASGRAQRYNEQFF
>TRBV11-3|TRBD1|TRBJ2-6|few
TGTGCCAGCAGCTCCGGGACAGCTCCCTCTGGGGCCAACGTCCTGACTTTC
CASSSGTAPSGANVLTF
>TRBV28|TRBD1|TRBJ1-3|.
TGTGCCAGCACTACCGGGACAGGGGGAAACACCATATATTTT
CASTTGTGGNTIYF
>TRBV7-2|.|TRBJ2-7|.
TGTGCCAGCAGCGGAGGCGGGACTCGTTCGGCTTACGAGCAGTACTTC
CASSGGGTRSAYEQYF
>TRBV5-8|TRBD2|TRBJ2-7|.
TGTGCCAGCAGCTTGATGGCGGGGGGTGAGCAGTACTTC
CASSLMAGGEQYF
>TRBV6-1|.|TRBJ2-7|.
TGTGCCAGCAGTGAAAATGGCAGGGCCTACGAGCAGTACTTC
CASSENGRAYEQYF
>TRBV10-3|TRBD2|TRBJ2-5|.
TGTGCCATCAGTACCAGGCGGGGGAGGGAGACCCAGTACTTC
CAISTRRGRETQYF
>TRBV5-6|.|TRBJ2-5|once
TGTGCCAGCAGCTTTGGAGGGACCCAAGAGACCCAGTACTTC
CASSFGGTQETQYF
>TRBV19|TRBD1|TRBJ1-5|.
TGTGCCAGTACCCGAGGACAGGCAGATAGCAATCAGCCCCAGCATTTT
CASTRGQADSNQPQHF
>TRBV29-1|.|TRBJ2-5|.
TGCAGCGTTGAAGTCGTGTTAGATCAAGAGACCCAGTACTTC
CSVEVVLDQETQYF
>TRBV6-5|.|TRBJ1-6|.
TGTGCCAGCAGACAGACACGAGACTCACCCCTCCACTTT
CASRQTRDSPLHF
>TRBV11-2|TRBD1|TRBJ1-4|.
TGTGCTAGCAGCCTAGTGATAGGGGGCCAGGAGAAACTGTTTTTT
CASSLVIGGQEKLFF
>TRBV6-1|.|TRBJ1-5|.
TGTGCCAGCAGTGAAGGGCTGAGGGGCAATCAGCCCCAGCATTTT
CASSEGLRGNQPQHF
>TRBV7-2|TRBD2|TRBJ2-1|.
TGTGCCAGCAGCCCAAGGTCTTCCGGCGGGAGTTGGGGCAATGAGCAGTTCTTC
CASSPRSSGGSWGNEQFF
>TRBV11-1|.|TRBJ1-1|.
TGTGCCAGCAGCTGGGAGACGGTGAACACTGAAGCTTTCTTT
CASSWETVNTEAFF
>TRBV7-3|.|TRBJ2-7|.
TGTGCCAGCAGCTTATACGCGGGCGGAGCCTACGAGCAGTACTTC
CASSLYAGGAYEQYF